The present entry profiles one T cell receptor beta chain with its context. Its target is not known. The sample originates from a study of identical twins. TCRdb re-called the 5' RACE reads through MiXCR, storing one row per CDR3 protein. The sample contains just under 550,000 distinct CDR3 sequences, over 12% of which appear only once. Findings and caveats of the study: Twin-shared out-of-frame alpha sequences were enriched for low generation probability. The authors noted that invariant MAIT and iNKT cells could partly confound zero-insertion analyses. Insertions were fewer in abundant cord blood beta clonotypes, whereas memory repertoires showed none of this pattern.

Germline V gives CDR1 MNHEY, CDR2 SVGAGI. Trimming at V came to 0 bases and at J to 4 bases, leaving 6 bases not matched to a gene. CDR3 length equals 16 residues. Only healthy Caucasians were enrolled as donors. This sample also belongs to another study, concerning yellow fever vaccine responses in identical twins.

This receptor was identified in a woman between 18 and 30 years old in good health. Sequencing input: CD4+ T cells sorted from blood. The chain employs TRBV6-5 and TRBJ2-3; 8 bases line up with TRBD1. The CDR3 region is CASSYSRTGSPDTQYF. CDR3 bases: TGTGCCAGCAGTTACTCGAGGACAGGGAGTCCAGATACGCAGTATTTT.